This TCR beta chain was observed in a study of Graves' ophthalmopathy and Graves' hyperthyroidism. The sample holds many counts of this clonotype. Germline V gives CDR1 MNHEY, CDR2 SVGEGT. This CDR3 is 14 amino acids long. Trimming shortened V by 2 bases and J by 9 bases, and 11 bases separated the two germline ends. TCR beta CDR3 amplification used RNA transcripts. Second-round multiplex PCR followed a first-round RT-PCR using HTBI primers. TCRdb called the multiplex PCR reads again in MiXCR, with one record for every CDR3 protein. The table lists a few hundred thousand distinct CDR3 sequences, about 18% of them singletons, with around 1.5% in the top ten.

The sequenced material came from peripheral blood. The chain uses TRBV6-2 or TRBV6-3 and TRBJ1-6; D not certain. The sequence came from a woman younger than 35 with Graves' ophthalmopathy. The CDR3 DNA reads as TGTGCCAGCAGTTACGAGGGAGAAAGTTCACCCCTCCACTTT. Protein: CASSYEGESSPLHF.